The clone carrying this T cell receptor beta chain was counted at least ten times. Its antigen remains unknown. Germline assignment: CDR1 SGHRS and CDR2 YFSETQ. The CDR3 spans 16 residues. The V end was cut by 0 bases, the J end by 4 bases, with 13 bases between. The sample belongs to a study of T-cell reconstitution after alpha-beta-depleted transplantation in children. Unique molecular identifiers were incorporated during preparation of the TCRbeta library. TCRdb reanalysed the PCR reads using MiXCR and keeps one entry per CDR3 protein. The sample yields roughly 500,000 distinct CDR3 sequences, 10% to 13% seen once. Study-wide points: Expanded graft clones numbering several hundred reportedly gave rise to alpha-beta T cells about two months after transplant.

This rearrangement joins TRBV5-1 to TRBJ1-4; the D is unclear. The clonotype was recovered from a child aged 2 to 10 with inherited bone marrow failure, due to receive a stem cell transplant. The material sequenced was PBMCs, taken before TCRalphabeta/CD19-depleted stem cell transplant. The CDR3 spells CASSLDMAGVNEKLFF. The CDR3 bases are TGCGCCAGCAGCTTGGATATGGCCGGGGTTAATGAAAAACTGTTTTTT.